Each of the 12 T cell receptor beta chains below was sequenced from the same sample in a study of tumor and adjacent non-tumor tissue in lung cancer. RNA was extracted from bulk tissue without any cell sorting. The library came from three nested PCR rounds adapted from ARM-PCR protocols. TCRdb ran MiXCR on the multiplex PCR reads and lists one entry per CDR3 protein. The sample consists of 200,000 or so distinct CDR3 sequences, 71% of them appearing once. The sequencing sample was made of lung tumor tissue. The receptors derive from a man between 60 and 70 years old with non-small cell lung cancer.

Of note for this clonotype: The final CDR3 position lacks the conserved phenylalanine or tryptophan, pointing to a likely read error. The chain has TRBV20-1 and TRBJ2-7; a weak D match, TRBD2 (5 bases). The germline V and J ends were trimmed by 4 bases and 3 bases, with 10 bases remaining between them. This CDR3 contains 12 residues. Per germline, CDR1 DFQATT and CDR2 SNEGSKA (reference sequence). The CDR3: CSATGSYYEQYL. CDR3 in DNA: TGCAGTGCTACTGGGAGTTACTACGAGCAGTACCTC.

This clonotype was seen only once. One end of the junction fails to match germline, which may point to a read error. The CDR3 nucleotides read TGCGGTGCTAGAGTTGGGACGAAGACCTACGAGCAGTACTTC. Its protein is CGARVGTKTYEQYF. This chain connects TRBV20-1 to TRBJ2-7; the D call may be TRBD1 or TRBD2 (5 bases each). Germline V lookup: CDR1 DFQATT, CDR2 SNEGSKA (reference sequence). The CDR3 sequence is 14 residues long.

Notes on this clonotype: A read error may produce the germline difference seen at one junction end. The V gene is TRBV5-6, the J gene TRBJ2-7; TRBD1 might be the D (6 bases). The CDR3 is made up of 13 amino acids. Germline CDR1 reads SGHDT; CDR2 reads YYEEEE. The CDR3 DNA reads TGTGCCAGCAGCAAAGGACAGTCCTACGTGCAGTACTTC. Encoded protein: CASSKGQSYVQYF.

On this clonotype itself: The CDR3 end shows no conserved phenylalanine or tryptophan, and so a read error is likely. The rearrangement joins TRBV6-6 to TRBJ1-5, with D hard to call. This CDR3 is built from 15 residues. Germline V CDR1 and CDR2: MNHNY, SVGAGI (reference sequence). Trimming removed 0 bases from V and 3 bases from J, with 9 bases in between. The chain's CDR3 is CASSYSSQFNQPQHY. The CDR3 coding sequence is TGTGCCAGCAGTTACTCCAGCCAGTTCAATCAGCCCCAGCATTAT.

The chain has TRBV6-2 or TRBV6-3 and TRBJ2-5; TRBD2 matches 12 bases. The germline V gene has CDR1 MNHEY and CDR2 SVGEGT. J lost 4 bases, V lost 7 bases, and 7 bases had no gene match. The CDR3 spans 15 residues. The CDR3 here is CASIGLAGLRETQYF. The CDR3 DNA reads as TGTGCCAGCATAGGACTAGCGGGATTGCGAGAGACCCAGTACTTC.

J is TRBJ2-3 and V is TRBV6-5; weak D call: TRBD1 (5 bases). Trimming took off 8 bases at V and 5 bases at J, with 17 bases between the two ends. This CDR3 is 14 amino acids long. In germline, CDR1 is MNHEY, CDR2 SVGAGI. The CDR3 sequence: CASRNWGGIDTQYF. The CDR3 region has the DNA TGTGCCAGCCGTAACTGGGGCGGTATAGATACGCAGTATTTT.

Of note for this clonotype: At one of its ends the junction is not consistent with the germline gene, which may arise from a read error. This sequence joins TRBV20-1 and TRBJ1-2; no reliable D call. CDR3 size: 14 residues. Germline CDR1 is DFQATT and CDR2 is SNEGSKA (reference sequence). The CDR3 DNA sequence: TGCAGTGCTAGACCCAACAAAGATAACTACGGCTACACCTTC. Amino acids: CSARPNKDNYGYTF.

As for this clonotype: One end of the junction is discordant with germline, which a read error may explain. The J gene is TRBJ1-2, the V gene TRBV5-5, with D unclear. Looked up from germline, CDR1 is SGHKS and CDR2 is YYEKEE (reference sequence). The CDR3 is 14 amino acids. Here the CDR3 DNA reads TGTGCCAACAGCTTCGGCGGAAAAGCCTATAGCTACACCTTC. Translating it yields CANSFGGKAYSYTF.

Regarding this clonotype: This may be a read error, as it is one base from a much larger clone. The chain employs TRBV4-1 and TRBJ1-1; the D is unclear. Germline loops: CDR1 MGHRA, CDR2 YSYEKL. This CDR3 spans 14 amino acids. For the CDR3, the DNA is TGCGCCAGCAGCCAAGATGGATCGAACACTGAACCTTTCTTT. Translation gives CASSQDGSNTEPFF.

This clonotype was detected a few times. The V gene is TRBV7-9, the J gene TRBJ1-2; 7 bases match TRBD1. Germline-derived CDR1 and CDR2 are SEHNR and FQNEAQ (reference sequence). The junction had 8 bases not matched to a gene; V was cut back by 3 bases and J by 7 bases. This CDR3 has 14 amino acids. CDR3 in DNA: TGTGCCAGCAGCTTCCCACAGGGGACGGCTGGCTACACCTTC. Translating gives CASSFPQGTAGYTF.

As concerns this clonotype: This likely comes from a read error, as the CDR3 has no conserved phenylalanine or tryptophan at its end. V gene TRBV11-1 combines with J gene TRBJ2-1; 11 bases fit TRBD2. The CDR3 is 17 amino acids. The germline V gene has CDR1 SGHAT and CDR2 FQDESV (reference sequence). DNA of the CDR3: TGTGCCAGCATCTTATCTCGGCTAGCGGGAGGCAAGAATGAGCAGTTCTCC. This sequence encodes CASILSRLAGGKNEQFS.

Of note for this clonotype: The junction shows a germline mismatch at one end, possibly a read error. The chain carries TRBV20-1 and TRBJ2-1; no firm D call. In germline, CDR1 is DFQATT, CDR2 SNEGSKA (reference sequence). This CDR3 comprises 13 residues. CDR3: CSAIDFPYNVQFF. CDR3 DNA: TGCAGTGCTATCGACTTCCCCTACAATGTGCAGTTCTTC.